Each of the 21 T cell receptor beta chains below was sequenced from the same sample in a study of regulatory T cells in long-lasting Graves disease. In building TCR beta libraries, iRepertoire HTBI primers were used together with Arm-PCR of CDR3 regions. TCRdb re-called the multiplex PCR reads with MiXCR, one entry per CDR3 protein. The data show more than 400,000 distinct CDR3 sequences, around 15% seen once. Sample time point: newly diagnosed GD, antithyroid drugs for less than 3 months. Extracted PBMC RNA gave rise to the TCR library. This sample also appeared in a second study, on T cells in Graves' hyperthyroidism and ophthalmopathy.

Sequenced material: peripheral blood mononuclear cells (PBMCs), taken at new diagnosis, from a patient treated with antithyroid drugs. These receptors all come from a woman aged 25 to 39 with Graves disease.

This clonotype has more than one count but fewer than ten. V usage is TRBV7-2 and J usage is TRBJ2-4; tentative D call: TRBD2 (5 bases). The CDR3 contains 14 residues. CDR1 is SGHTA and CDR2 is FQGNSA in the germline V gene. The V and J ends lost 2 bases and 8 bases respectively, with 13 bases between them. The CDR3 is CASSLKSEGHIQYF. CDR3 coding DNA: TGTGCCAGCAGCTTAAAATCAGAGGGCCACATTCAGTACTTC. The whole variable domain, remainder taken from reference TRBV7-2 and TRBJ2-4, is GAGVSQSPSNKVTEKGKDVELRCDPISGHTALYWYRQSLGQGLEFLIYFQGNSAPDKSGLPSDRFSAERTGGSVSTLTIQRTQQEDSAVYLCASSLKSEGHIQYFGAGTRLSVL.

This clonotype was seen repeatedly, ten times or more. An end of the junction differs from the germline gene, which may be a read error. The rearrangement uses TRBV27 and TRBJ2-7; D possibly corresponds to TRBD1 (6 bases). The CDR3 runs 12 residues. Germline values: CDR1 MNHEY, CDR2 SMNVEV (reference sequence). The CDR3 here is CASWDNSYEQYF. The CDR3 coding sequence is TGCGCCAGCTGGGACAACTCCTACGAGCAGTACTTC.

This clonotype was seen only a few times. This chain's CDR3 is CASSRRPGTSYNEQFF. Written as DNA, the CDR3 is TGTGCCAGCAGCCGAAGACCGGGGACCTCCTACAATGAGCAGTTCTTC. The chain links TRBV7-2 to TRBJ2-1; D may be TRBD1 or TRBD2 (5 bases each). Germline V CDR1 and CDR2: SGHTA, FQGNSA. The CDR3 runs to 16 residues. V gave up 5 bases and J gave up 0 bases, with 14 bases separating them.

This clonotype was recorded many times. The V gene is TRBV2, the J gene TRBJ1-1; D uncertain. Germline values: CDR1 SNHLY, CDR2 FYNNEI. V lost 7 bases, J lost 0 bases, and 9 bases lay in between. The CDR3 sequence is 13 residues long. The CDR3 spells CASNREVNTEAFF. The DNA of the CDR3 is TGTGCCAGCAACCGGGAGGTGAACACTGAAGCTTTCTTT.

This clonotype was seen ten or more times. The CDR3 bases are TGTGCCAGTAGACAGACGAACACCGGGGAGCTGTTTTTT. As protein: CASRQTNTGELFF. This sequence joins TRBV27 and TRBJ2-2, with a weak D call TRBD1 (5 bases). Germline V CDR1 and CDR2: MNHEY, SMNVEV (reference sequence). The CDR3 has 13 amino acids. Trimming stripped 9 bases from V and 0 bases from J, with 8 bases between.

This clonotype was picked up many times. V usage is TRBV11-2 and J usage is TRBJ2-1; 15 bases align to TRBD2. CDR1 is SGHAT, CDR2 FQNNGV, per germline. V was pared by 4 bases and J by 4 bases, with 2 bases of the junction left unmatched. This CDR3 contains 16 residues. For the CDR3, the DNA is TGTGCCAGCAGCTGGGGACTAGCGGGGGGTTACAATGAGCAGTTCTTC. Amino acid sequence: CASSWGLAGGYNEQFF.

The V and J genes are TRBV19 and TRBJ2-1; 11 nucleotides align to TRBD2. CDR3 size: 19 residues. Germline V gives CDR1 LNHDA, CDR2 SQIVND (reference sequence). Germline trimming cut 5 bases from V and 5 bases from J; bases unmatched to any gene: 17. The CDR3 DNA reads as TGTGCCAGTAGTCTCCCCAAGCGGGAACTAGCGGGAGAGCACAATGAGCAGTTCTTC. It translates to CASSLPKRELAGEHNEQFF.

This clonotype showed up many times. V usage is TRBV6-1 and J usage is TRBJ1-5; D is unclear. The CDR3 runs 13 residues. The germline gives CDR1 MNHNS, CDR2 SASEGT. V was clipped by 7 bases and J by 2 bases, with 9 bases between them. This chain's CDR3 is CASTPVGNQPQHF. The CDR3 region has the DNA TGTGCCAGCACCCCGGTGGGCAATCAGCCCCAGCATTTT.

The chain links TRBV29-1 to TRBJ2-3, with 7 positions matching TRBD1. Looked up from germline, CDR1 is SQVTM and CDR2 is ANQGSEA. The CDR3 is 16 amino acids. V was clipped by 3 bases and J by 2 bases; unmatched bases: 11. The CDR3 here is CSVDPFGQDNTDTQYF. The CDR3 DNA follows: TGCAGCGTTGACCCCTTCGGACAGGATAACACAGATACGCAGTATTTT.

Ten or more counts support this clonotype. The chain links TRBV6-2 or TRBV6-3 to TRBJ2-1, with 13 bases aligning to TRBD2. V trimming: 5 bases; J trimming: 10 bases; junction bases outside the gene matches: 8. This CDR3 region has 15 residues. CDR1 MNHEY and CDR2 SVGEGT come from the germline V gene. CDR3 in amino acids: CASSHGLAGVREQFF. CDR3 DNA: TGTGCCAGCAGTCATGGACTAGCGGGAGTGCGGGAGCAGTTCTTC.

This clonotype was seen more than once but under ten times. This chain joins TRBV24-1 and TRBJ2-1, with D possibly TRBD2 on 6 matching bases. Germline V lookup: CDR1 KGHDR, CDR2 SFDVKD. The CDR3 covers 16 residues. V was clipped by 4 bases and J by 9 bases, with 21 bases between them. The CDR3 here is CATSDPFTSRLSEQFF. The CDR3, as DNA: TGTGCCACCAGTGACCCTTTTACTAGCAGGTTGAGTGAGCAGTTCTTC.

A note on this clonotype: This may arise from a read error, as a much more abundant clone is one base away. The chain is built from TRBV3-1 and TRBJ2-7, with a possible D match to TRBD1 (6 bases). Germline assignment: CDR1 LGHDT and CDR2 YNNKEL (reference sequence). The CDR3 runs to 15 residues. V was shortened by 0 bases and J by 2 bases, with 11 bases between the two germline ends. The CDR3: CASSQEGDTPYEQYF. CDR3 nucleotide sequence: TGTGCCAGCAGCCAAGAAGGGGACACACCCTACGAGCAGTACTTC.

As regards this clonotype: This may come from a read error, since a much larger clone is one base off. The chain has TRBV10-1 and TRBJ2-3; 8 bases agree with TRBD1. The CDR3 is 16 amino acids. Germline V gives CDR1 WNHNN, CDR2 SYGVQD (reference sequence). The ends lost 2 bases at V and 0 bases at J; junction bases unmatched: 4. The DNA for the CDR3 is TGCGCCAGCAGTGAGGATCCAGGGGGCAGCACAGATACGCAGTATTTT. Translating it yields CASSEDPGGSTDTQYF.

Many counts were recorded for this clonotype. The chain recombines TRBV11-2 with TRBJ1-2, with unresolved D. V lost 1 base and J lost 8, with 8 bases in between. The CDR3 contains 12 residues. Germline V gene lookup returns CDR1 SGHAT and CDR2 FQNNGV. In DNA, the CDR3 is TGTGCCAGCAGCTTAGGCTTGGTCGGCTACACCTTC. Translating gives CASSLGLVGYTF.

Many counts were recorded for this clonotype. The J gene is TRBJ2-5, the V gene TRBV6-2 or TRBV6-3; D remains unclear. This CDR3 has 14 amino acids. V was cut by 6 bases and J by 0 bases, with 11 bases left in between. Germline V gives CDR1 MNHEY, CDR2 SVGEGT. The CDR3 coding sequence is TGTGCCAGCAGACGCCCGGGTAACCAAGAGACCCAGTACTTC. Protein sequence: CASRRPGNQETQYF.

This clonotype appeared many times. J is TRBJ2-1 and V is TRBV3-1; a weak D match, TRBD2 (6 bases). Trimming removed 4 bases at V and 3 bases at J, with 10 bases between. The CDR3 loop spans 14 amino acids. The germline CDR1 and CDR2 sequences are LGHDT and YNNKEL (reference sequence). The CDR3 DNA is TGTGCCAGCAGCCGACAGACTAGCTACAATGAGCAGTTCTTC. Its protein product is CASSRQTSYNEQFF.

This clonotype was seen more than once but under ten times. This chain connects TRBV6-1 to TRBJ2-1, with D unresolved. Germline V gives CDR1 MNHNS, CDR2 SASEGT. There are 14 residues in the CDR3. V shed 7 bases and J shed 1 base, with 11 bases lying between them. The CDR3 is CASNNGVSYNEQFF. The CDR3 DNA reads TGTGCCAGCAACAATGGAGTTTCCTACAATGAGCAGTTCTTC.

The CDR3 sequence: CASSKDSYTGELFF. The CDR3 DNA follows: TGCGCCAGCAGCAAGGACAGCTACACCGGGGAGCTGTTTTTT. The rearrangement joins TRBV5-1 to TRBJ2-2, with a weak D call TRBD1 (6 bases). The CDR3 runs 14 residues. Deletions cut 4 bases from V and 3 bases from J, with 10 bases between. CDR1 is SGHRS, CDR2 YFSETQ, per germline.

In its sample, this clonotype was seen a few times. The genes are TRBV29-1 and TRBJ1-4; D uncertain. V dropped 5 bases and J dropped 8 bases, with 18 bases sitting between them. Germline V lookup: CDR1 SQVTM, CDR2 ANQGSEA. This CDR3 spans 14 amino acids. In DNA, the CDR3 is TGCAGCGTTACTTATGGCCTCGGCCGGGAAAAACTGTTTTTT. Translation gives CSVTYGLGREKLFF.

CDR3 sequence: CASSQATGLAVDTQYF. The CDR3 bases are TGTGCCAGCAGCCAAGCGACGGGACTAGCGGTAGATACGCAGTATTTT. The V call is TRBV14, the J call TRBJ2-3, with 11 positions matching TRBD2. With V trimmed by 1 base and J by 5 bases, 5 bases remained unmatched. This CDR3 has 16 amino acids. Germline assignment: CDR1 SGHDN and CDR2 FVKESK.

This clonotype was counted many times. This chain joins TRBV27 and TRBJ1-4; no clear D gene. Germline V gives CDR1 MNHEY, CDR2 SMNVEV (reference sequence). This CDR3 region has 16 residues. Trimming cost V 0 bases and J 6 bases, with 14 bases left between them. CDR3 nucleotides: TGTGCCAGCAGTTTATCGTCCGGGCAGACCTATGAAAAACTGTTTTTT. Translating it yields CASSLSSGQTYEKLFF.